These T cell receptor beta chains were read from a single sample in a study of T cells after yellow fever vaccination. A single record per CDR3 protein comes from TCRdb applying MiXCR to the 5' RACE reads. The sample includes about 630,000 distinct CDR3 sequences, 9% to 15% of them seen just once. The sequencing here drew on PBMCs, taken on the day of the yellow fever booster vaccination. The receptors come from a young man who received the YFV17D yellow fever vaccine. The CDR3 runs from the conserved cysteine through the conserved F or W.

v_gene,j_gene,CDR3aa
TRBV4-1,TRBJ2-1,CASSQDRDSYNEQFF
TRBV11-1,TRBJ2-4,CASSLAELALLAKNIQYF
TRBV7-9,TRBJ2-3,CASSLTGFTDTQYF
TRBV9,TRBJ2-5,CASSARLSGQETQYF
TRBV7-2,TRBJ1-1,CASSLGTGGGNTEAFF
TRBV6-2/TRBV6-3,TRBJ2-2,CASRRLAGPTGELFF
TRBV11-2,TRBJ2-3,CASIHTDTQYF
TRBV12-3/TRBV12-4,TRBJ2-7,CASSLGPRGGFSYEQYF
TRBV7-6,TRBJ2-1,CASSPRDPAYSYNEQFF
TRBV7-6,TRBJ2-5,CASRVVGSGETQYF
TRBV7-2,TRBJ2-3,CASSFGTSGRNTQYF
TRBV18,TRBJ1-5,CASSRGRQGDNQPQHF
TRBV6-5,TRBJ2-3,CASSYTGPPSLLNTQYF
TRBV7-9,TRBJ2-7,CASSYETGSYEQYF
TRBV29-1,TRBJ2-1,CSVPLAGRYNEQFF
TRBV20-1,TRBJ2-7,CSARDRPGTASYEQYF
TRBV29-1,TRBJ2-7,CSVDRQGLGNEQYF
TRBV5-5,TRBJ2-7,CASSFSFSAYEQYF
TRBV6-2/TRBV6-3,TRBJ2-1,CASVRALGYNEQFF
TRBV24-1,TRBJ2-3,CATSDQREAPREPQYF
TRBV12-3/TRBV12-4,TRBJ1-6,CASSFGTGDNSPLHF
TRBV20-1,TRBJ2-5,CSARDYASGRLRLQETQYF
TRBV5-1,TRBJ2-1,CASSLVPEGEQFF
TRBV12-3/TRBV12-4,TRBJ1-5,CASSGSYGNQPQHF
TRBV15,TRBJ2-7,CATSRDLGFLHEQYF
TRBV11-2,TRBJ2-5,CASSLVLYQETQYF
TRBV7-2,TRBJ2-1,CASSQTRSDEQFF
TRBV7-8,TRBJ2-7,CASSQYTAGGRFYEQYF
TRBV7-2,TRBJ2-3,CASSFPLHTDTQYF
TRBV12-3/TRBV12-4,TRBJ2-5,CASSFYRGETQYF
TRBV24-1,TRBJ2-6,CATSDAGRINSGANVLTF
TRBV18,TRBJ2-7,CASSPQIYEQYF
TRBV10-3,TRBJ1-2,CAISEEGGGKVYGYTF
TRBV7-9,TRBJ2-2,CASSFGLAGGDTGELFF
TRBV11-2,TRBJ2-2,CASSSRTGSSGELFF
TRBV20-1,TRBJ2-2,CSAHGQLNTGELFF
TRBV12-3/TRBV12-4,TRBJ2-7,CASSFDSGRGTYEQYF
TRBV7-9,TRBJ1-1,CASRPRTGGTEAFF
TRBV7-8,TRBJ2-7,CASSLISEQYF
TRBV7-3,TRBJ2-7,CASTLLPGASYEQYF
TRBV20-1,TRBJ2-1,CSASIGREQFF
TRBV14,TRBJ2-7,CASSQELYEQYF
TRBV14,TRBJ1-2,CASSQGSGGGYTF
TRBV20-1,TRBJ1-5,CSARVRRGGGNLGQPQHF
TRBV29-1,TRBJ1-2,CSVVGASNYGYTF
TRBV14,TRBJ2-7,CASALAGGPIGYEQYF